This TCR beta chain was identified during a study of T cells in women clearing cervical HPV infection. Overall study context: Case blood was drawn when the lesion was first found; control blood after infection became undetectable. Study-wide findings and caveats: It is unknown whether associations predate infection; no effector/memory or HPV-specific sorting. CIN3+ cases had significantly higher TCR repertoire richness than controls, but evenness did not differ.

Germline V CDR1 and CDR2: SNHLY, FYNNEI. V was clipped by 6 bases and J by 1 base; unmatched bases: 3. The CDR3 runs 14 residues. Sequencing was performed with immunoSEQ multiplex PCR; in TCRdb, only in-frame clones are kept and a portion is missing. Here the sample table reports around 44,000 clones. On this clone: What it binds is unknown. The observed sequence ends 3 residues before the CDR3 terminus, with the missing tail filled in from the germline J gene.

The sequenced sample was blood buffy coat. The J gene is TRBJ2-1, the V gene TRBV2, with 7 bases that match TRBD1. The clonotype comes from a woman between 18 and 75 years old with a cervical HPV16 infection that either progressed to CIN3+ or cleared (not recorded which). CDR3: CASRETGSYNEQFF. The CDR3 DNA, read in part, is TGTGCCAGCAGGGAGACAGGGTCCTACAATGAG.